These 25 T cell receptor beta chains came from one sample sequenced in a study of T cells in localized non-small cell lung cancer. This table comes from immunoSEQ multiplex PCR, and its TCRdb copy is limited to in-frame clones, with some not included. The sample holds under 60,000 clones, 75% to 90% seen once. This specimen consisted of peripheral blood, obtained before any cancer treatment. The receptors here all came from a male donor at least 60 years old with stage III squamous cell lung carcinoma.

This clone was detected once. The chain employs TRBV6-1 and TRBJ2-7; possible D gene TRBD2, 5 bases. With 2 bases removed from V and 3 bases from J, the gap between germline ends came to 11 bases. This CDR3 is 14 amino acids long. The germline V gene encodes CDR1 MNHNS and CDR2 SASEGT. In nucleotides, the CDR3 is TGTGCCAGCAGTGAAACGGACTCGGACTACGAGCAGTACTTC. It codes for CASSETDSDYEQYF.

This clone came up once. This chain uses TRBV5-4 with TRBJ2-3, with D tentatively TRBD2 (5 bases). Trimming removed 6 bases from V and 2 bases from J, with 16 bases in between. Per germline, CDR1 SGHNT and CDR2 YYREEE (reference sequence). This CDR3 comprises 15 residues. In DNA, the CDR3 is TGTGCCAGCACCTCCGGCGGGCCCTCCACAGATACGCAGTATTTT. Protein sequence: CASTSGGPSTDTQYF.

This clone turned up a few times. V usage is TRBV4-3 and J usage is TRBJ1-6; D ambiguous. Germline V gene lookup returns CDR1 LGHNA and CDR2 YSLEER. This CDR3 is 14 amino acids long. Trimming shortened V by 0 bases and J by 9 bases, and 9 bases separated the two germline ends. This CDR3 is CASSQDLTGSPLHF. DNA for the CDR3: TGCGCCAGCAGCCAAGATCTCACGGGTTCACCCCTCCACTTT.

J is TRBJ2-5 and V is TRBV5-1; 10 nucleotides align to TRBD1. Unmatched junction bases numbered 8, after V lost 4 bases and J lost 5 bases. This CDR3 has 15 residues. Germline lookup yields CDR1 SGHRS and CDR2 YFSETQ. CDR3 amino acids: CASSDQGTGEETQYF. CDR3 sequence (DNA): TGCGCCAGCAGCGACCAAGGGACAGGGGAGGAGACCCAGTACTTC.

This clone was recorded only once. This chain joins TRBV7-2 and TRBJ1-1, with TRBD1 as a possible D gene (6 bases). The CDR3 has 12 residues. Germline lookup yields CDR1 SGHTA and CDR2 FQGNSA. V was cut by 5 bases and J by 10 bases, with 14 bases left in between. The CDR3 protein is CASSRIQGRAFF. For the CDR3, the DNA is TGTGCCAGCAGCCGGATACAGGGAAGAGCTTTCTTT.

The rearrangement joins TRBV9 to TRBJ2-7; D perhaps matches TRBD2 (5 bases). Germline-derived CDR1 and CDR2 are SGDLS and YYNGEE. This CDR3 comprises 14 residues. V dropped 0 bases and J dropped 2 bases, with 9 bases sitting between them. The CDR3 bases are TGTGCCAGCAGCGTAGGGGGAGCGACCTACGAGCAGTACTTC. Its protein is CASSVGGATYEQYF.

The table lists this clone with a count of one. The gene calls are TRBV9 and TRBJ1-4; possible D gene TRBD1, 5 bases. CDR1 and CDR2 from the germline V gene are SGDLS and YYNGEE. The CDR3 extends over 15 amino acids. V was shortened by 0 bases and J by 8 bases, with 14 bases between the two germline ends. Here the CDR3 DNA reads TGTGCCAGCAGCGTAGCCCCCGGGGGAGGGGAAAAACTGTTTTTT. Its translation is CASSVAPGGGEKLFF.

V usage is TRBV18 and J usage is TRBJ2-2, with TRBD2 identical over 10 bases. V lost 1 base and J lost 5; bases outside the gene matches: 10. CDR3 length equals 18 residues. Germline CDR1 KGHSH, CDR2 LQKENI. This CDR3 is CASSPRPSGGPRTGELFF. Here the CDR3 DNA reads TGTGCCAGCTCACCACGTCCTAGCGGGGGCCCTAGGACCGGGGAGCTGTTTTTT.

V is TRBV27 and J is TRBJ2-3; TRBD1 is a possible D gene (6 bases). The CDR3 extends over 14 amino acids. Between the trimmed V and J ends, which lost 3 bases and 6 bases, there was a span of 13 bases. Germline V gene sequence: CDR1 MNHEY, CDR2 SMNVEV (reference sequence). The CDR3 spells CASSFGVRGDTQYF. The CDR3 nucleotides read TGTGCCAGCAGTTTTGGAGTAAGGGGGGATACGCAGTATTTT.

The rearrangement links TRBV6-1 to TRBJ1-1, with a possible D match to TRBD1 (5 bases). Germline CDR1 is MNHNS and CDR2 is SASEGT. This CDR3 spans 14 amino acids. The ends were cut back, 2 bases at V and 2 bases at J, with 9 bases in the middle. The CDR3 region is CASSEIQGNTEAFF. CDR3 sequence (DNA): TGTGCCAGCAGTGAAATTCAGGGTAACACTGAAGCTTTCTTT.

The chain's CDR3 is CASSMRELYTEAFF. CDR3 sequence (DNA): TGTGCCAGTAGTATGAGGGAATTGTACACTGAAGCTTTCTTT. J is TRBJ1-1 and V is TRBV19; D call uncertain. The CDR3 length is 14 residues. V lost 3 bases, J lost 3 bases, and 11 bases lay in between. CDR1 is LNHDA and CDR2 is SQIVND in the germline V gene (reference sequence).

The rearrangement uses TRBV7-2 and TRBJ1-5; perhaps TRBD1 as D (5 bases). V was cut by 0 bases and J by 4 bases, with 13 bases left in between. This CDR3 contains 16 residues. The germline CDR1 and CDR2 sequences are SGHTA and FQGNSA. The DNA of the CDR3 is TGTGCCAGCAGCTTAGCGCGGGGGTTCGGGAATCAGCCCCAGCATTTT. Amino acids: CASSLARGFGNQPQHF.

The rearrangement uses TRBV25-1 and TRBJ1-1, with D possibly TRBD1 on 5 matching bases. Germline CDR1 is MGHDK and CDR2 is SYGVNS. V was cut by 6 bases and J by 0 bases, with 20 bases left in between. The CDR3 covers 17 residues. The CDR3 spells CASRSGTQPRMNTEAFF. The CDR3 nucleotides are TGTGCCAGCAGGTCCGGGACCCAGCCTCGGATGAACACTGAAGCTTTCTTT.

The CDR3 coding sequence is TGTGCCAGCAGCCCGCAGGGGGCACCTAATGAAAAACTGTTTTTT. Amino acid sequence: CASSPQGAPNEKLFF. This chain links TRBV9 with TRBJ1-4; 8 bases agree with TRBD1. The junction had 5 bases not matched to a gene; V was cut back by 4 bases and J by 3 bases. CDR3 length: 15 residues. From germline, CDR1 is SGDLS and CDR2 YYNGEE.

The rearrangement joins TRBV7-9 to TRBJ2-7; 7 nucleotides match TRBD2. Unmatched junction bases numbered 9, after V lost 0 bases and J lost 4 bases. CDR3 length: 16 residues. Germline CDR1 reads SEHNR; CDR2 reads FQNEAQ (reference sequence). The CDR3, as DNA: TGTGCCAGCAGCTTAGCGTCTGGACTAGGTAGTTACGAGCAGTACTTC. Amino acids: CASSLASGLGSYEQYF.

The chain employs TRBV10-3 and TRBJ2-6, with D possibly being TRBD2 (5 bases). The CDR3 has 14 residues. V was cut by 4 bases and J by 2 bases, with 6 bases left in between. In germline, CDR1 is ENHRY, CDR2 SYGVKD. The DNA for the CDR3 is TGTGCCATCAGTGGGCGGGCTGGGGCCAACGTCCTGACTTTC. It codes for CAISGRAGANVLTF.

The CDR3 coding sequence is TGCGCCAGCAGATACGGGACAGGGGTTCTAGATACGCAGTATTTT. Protein product: CASRYGTGVLDTQYF. The V call is TRBV5-1, the J call TRBJ2-3; TRBD1 aligns across 10 bases. This CDR3 is 15 amino acids long. Germline V gene data show CDR1 as SGHRS and CDR2 as YFSETQ. V trimming: 5 bases; J trimming: 5 bases; junction bases outside the gene matches: 8.

The chain joins TRBV6-4 to TRBJ2-1; no definite D call. V shed 0 bases and J shed 9 bases, with 6 bases lying between them. CDR3 length: 12 residues. The germline gives CDR1 MRHNA, CDR2 SNTAGT. The CDR3 spells CASSDSIGEQFF. The CDR3 DNA is TGTGCCAGCAGTGACTCGATCGGTGAGCAGTTCTTC.

For the CDR3, the DNA is TGTGCCAGCCGAGGGGGCAGGGGCTCCTATGGCTACACCTTC. This codes for CASRGGRGSYGYTF. The chain employs TRBV6-4 and TRBJ1-2; 7 bases map to TRBD1. The V and J ends lost 8 bases and 4 bases, in that order; junction bases with no gene match: 10. Germline CDR1 is MRHNA and CDR2 is SNTAGT. CDR3 size: 14 residues.

The J gene is TRBJ2-7, the V gene TRBV19; 10 bases agree with TRBD2. The CDR3 has 16 amino acids. Germline V gene sequence: CDR1 LNHDA, CDR2 SQIVND (reference sequence). V lost 5 bases to trimming and J lost 3 bases; unmatched junction nucleotides: 10. Here the CDR3 DNA reads TGTGCCAGTAGTGGGGAGGGGACTAGCGCTTTCTACGAGCAGTACTTC. Protein sequence: CASSGEGTSAFYEQYF.

This chain links TRBV5-4 with TRBJ2-1; D may match TRBD1 or TRBD2 (6 bases each). V was shortened by 3 bases and J by 4 bases, with 11 bases between the two germline ends. Germline CDR1 SGHNT, CDR2 YYREEE (reference sequence). The CDR3 is made up of 14 amino acids. DNA of the CDR3: TGTGCCAGCAGCTGGAGGGACAAATACAATGAGCAGTTCTTC. It codes for CASSWRDKYNEQFF.

The chain has TRBV29-1 and TRBJ2-7, with D unclear. Per the germline V gene, CDR1 is SQVTM and CDR2 is ANQGSEA. V dropped 7 bases and J dropped 0 bases, with 7 bases sitting between them. CDR3 length equals 11 residues. The CDR3 DNA sequence: TGCAGCGGACTTGTCTCCTACGAGCAGTACTTC. This codes for CSGLVSYEQYF.

This clone was seen just once. The V call is TRBV19, the J call TRBJ1-1; no clear D. V dropped 3 bases and J dropped 0 bases, with 5 bases sitting between them. The CDR3 loop spans 13 amino acids. Germline CDR1 reads LNHDA; CDR2 reads SQIVND (reference sequence). The CDR3 region is CASSMSMNTEAFF. Written as DNA, the CDR3 is TGTGCCAGTAGTATGAGTATGAACACTGAAGCTTTCTTT.

The V gene is TRBV9, the J gene TRBJ2-5, with 8 bases aligning to TRBD1. The junction had 9 bases not matched to a gene; V was cut back by 4 bases and J by 4 bases. CDR3 length equals 15 residues. Germline V gene sequence: CDR1 SGDLS, CDR2 YYNGEE. CDR3 amino acids: CASSPGTGRGETQYF. In DNA form, the CDR3 reads TGTGCCAGCAGCCCAGGGACAGGTCGGGGAGAGACCCAGTACTTC.

Only a few counts were recorded for this clone. This chain connects TRBV4-2 to TRBJ1-2; D gene uncertain. CDR1 is LGHNA and CDR2 is YNFKEQ in the germline V gene. This CDR3 spans 12 amino acids. V lost 1 base to trimming and J lost 8 bases, with 8 bases between them. The CDR3 region has the DNA TGTGCCAGCAGCCAAGGGGCACCGGGCTACACCTTC. Residues: CASSQGAPGYTF.